One and the same sample provided the 27 T cell receptor beta chains below, sequenced in a study of T cell changes during pregnancy in multiple sclerosis. The protocol was immunoSEQ multiplex PCR, while the TCRdb copy is restricted to in-frame clones and leaves out a portion. The top ten hold approximately 1.5% of the sample, which has 85,000 to 120,000 clones, just under 95% seen once. Sequenced material: peripheral blood, taken after pregnancy. These receptors all come from a female donor with multiple sclerosis, enrolled in a pregnancy study.

The chain couples TRBV7-9 to TRBJ1-4; no firm D call. The CDR3 totals 15 residues. The germline V gene encodes CDR1 SEHNR and CDR2 FQNEAQ (reference sequence). V was trimmed by 0 bases and J by 8 bases, leaving 13 bases between them. CDR3: CASSLALGVQEKLFF. CDR3 coding DNA: TGTGCCAGCAGCTTAGCGCTCGGGGTGCAAGAAAAACTGTTTTTT.

The chain joins TRBV19 to TRBJ2-2, with TRBD2 identical over 11 bases. CDR3 length equals 16 residues. Germline lookup yields CDR1 LNHDA and CDR2 SQIVND (reference sequence). With V trimmed by 5 bases and J by 4 bases, 6 bases remained unmatched. CDR3 sequence (DNA): TGTGCCAGTAGTTTCCTACTAGCGGGAGCCACCGGGGAGCTGTTTTTT. Protein sequence: CASSFLLAGATGELFF.

CDR3 nucleotides: TGTGCCAGCATAGGGGCGGGAGCTGGCGAGCAGTACTTC. Translated: CASIGAGAGEQYF. The chain uses TRBV2 and TRBJ2-7, with TRBD2 matching over 7 bases. V shed 7 bases, J shed 6 bases, and the junction held 9 bases outside the gene matches. This CDR3 has 13 residues. Germline lookup yields CDR1 SNHLY and CDR2 FYNNEI.

V gene TRBV27 combines with J gene TRBJ2-1, with TRBD2 as a possible D gene (6 bases). Germline lookup yields CDR1 MNHEY and CDR2 SMNVEV (reference sequence). Trimming removed 3 bases at V and 2 bases at J, with 17 bases between. CDR3 length equals 17 residues. In nucleotides, the CDR3 is TGTGCCAGCAGTTTCGGAGGAGGGGCGTCGGCCTACAATGAGCAGTTCTTC. Translation gives CASSFGGGASAYNEQFF.

The chain combines TRBV12-2 with TRBJ1-5; the D call of TRBD1 is as the table states it, not checked on the DNA. TRBV12-2 is recorded as a pseudogene. CDR3 size: 14 residues. The CDR3 DNA sequence: TGTGCAAGTCGCCCAAAGACAGGGGTTCAGCCCCAGCATTTT. Its translation is CASRPKTGVQPQHF.

This chain links TRBV10-3 with TRBJ2-2; 8 bases agree with TRBD1. Germline assignment: CDR1 ENHRY and CDR2 SYGVKD. Trimming removed 6 bases from V and 6 bases from J; junction bases left unmatched: 3. The CDR3 loop spans 13 amino acids. The CDR3 region has the DNA TGTGCCATCAGGGACAGGGCCCCCGGGGAGCTGTTTTTT. Translating gives CAIRDRAPGELFF.

This chain uses TRBV7-9 with TRBJ1-3; 12 bases agree with TRBD1. The length of the CDR3 is 16 residues. Germline CDR1 SEHNR, CDR2 FQNEAQ (reference sequence). J was trimmed by 3 bases and V by 4 bases; bases with no gene match: 4. Here the CDR3 reads CASSSGDRGLGNTIYF. The CDR3 bases are TGTGCCAGCAGCTCAGGGGACAGGGGGCTTGGAAACACCATATATTTT.

The chain links TRBV27 to TRBJ2-3; D is unresolved. Trimming pared 2 bases from V and 6 bases from J, leaving 15 bases between. CDR1 and CDR2 from the germline V gene are MNHEY and SMNVEV (reference sequence). This CDR3 has 15 residues. The CDR3 nucleotides read TGTGCCAGCAGTTTAGTAAGGCCCCAGGCGGATACGCAGTATTTT. It yields the protein CASSLVRPQADTQYF.

This clone appeared a single time. This chain joins TRBV2 and TRBJ1-1; TRBD1 might be the D (5 bases). This CDR3 region has 16 residues. CDR1 is SNHLY and CDR2 is FYNNEI in the germline V gene. V lost 2 bases and J lost 1, with 14 bases in between. The CDR3 region has the DNA TGTGCCAGCAGTGAATGGGGCAGGGCGACGAACACTGAAGCTTTCTTT. Translating it yields CASSEWGRATNTEAFF.

J is TRBJ2-5 and V is TRBV29-1; D remains ambiguous. The V and J ends lost 7 bases and 5 bases respectively, with 8 bases between them. The CDR3 runs 10 residues. Germline assignment: CDR1 SQVTM and CDR2 ANQGSEA. CDR3 DNA sequence: TGCAGCGCCCCACAGGAGACCCAGTACTTC. Residues: CSAPQETQYF.

This CDR3 is CASSPRTSYHEQYF. Written as DNA, the CDR3 is TGTGCCAGCAGCCCACGGACTAGTTATCACGAGCAGTACTTC. The V and J genes are TRBV9 and TRBJ2-7; 7 bases align to TRBD2. CDR1 is SGDLS and CDR2 is YYNGEE in the germline V gene. V shed 4 bases, J shed 5 bases, and the junction held 9 bases outside the gene matches. The CDR3 is 14 amino acids.

The chain has TRBV11-2 and TRBJ2-3; 10 positions match TRBD2. Germline loops: CDR1 SGHAT, CDR2 FQNNGV. With V trimmed by 3 bases and J by 2 bases, 11 bases remained unmatched. CDR3 length equals 18 residues. The CDR3 DNA follows: TGTGCCAGCAGCTTTCCGAAACGGCTAGCGGGGGTCACAGATACGCAGTATTTT. This codes for CASSFPKRLAGVTDTQYF.

This clone was observed a handful of times. The chain is built from TRBV2 and TRBJ1-1, with D perhaps matching TRBD1 (6 bases). The CDR3 runs to 13 residues. Looked up from germline, CDR1 is SNHLY and CDR2 is FYNNEI. Deletions cut 7 bases from V and 1 base from J, with 10 bases between. CDR3 protein: CASTEDRNTEAFF. CDR3 nucleotides: TGTGCCAGCACAGAGGACAGGAACACTGAAGCTTTCTTT.

This rearrangement joins TRBV30 to TRBJ2-3; D perhaps matches TRBD2 (6 bases). Per the germline V gene, CDR1 is GTSNPN and CDR2 is SVGIG (reference sequence). V lost 4 bases and J 4 bases, leaving 15 bases between the germline ends. This CDR3 has 14 residues. This CDR3 is CAWKGGGLADTQYF. The CDR3 nucleotides read TGTGCCTGGAAGGGCGGAGGGCTGGCAGATACGCAGTATTTT.

V and J are TRBV7-6 and TRBJ1-1, with D possibly matching TRBD1 (5 bases). V lost 5 bases to trimming and J lost 2 bases, with 15 bases between them. The CDR3 runs 15 residues. CDR1 is SGHVS and CDR2 is FNYEAQ in the germline V gene. CDR3 amino acids: CASSNGGGFNTEAFF. The CDR3 DNA is TGTGCCAGCAGCAATGGGGGGGGATTTAACACTGAAGCTTTCTTT.

J is TRBJ2-7 and V is TRBV6-6; 8 bases agree with TRBD1. Per the germline V gene, CDR1 is MNHNY and CDR2 is SVGAGI (reference sequence). CDR3 size: 14 residues. V shed 4 bases and J 6 bases; nucleotides not matched to a gene: 8. CDR3 loop: CASSFQGAPSEQYF. DNA of the CDR3: TGTGCCAGCAGTTTTCAGGGGGCCCCGTCCGAGCAGTACTTC.

This chain links TRBV30 with TRBJ1-4; D may be TRBD1 (5 bases). CDR1 and CDR2 (germline): GTSNPN, SVGIG (reference sequence). V dropped 0 bases and J dropped 8 bases, with 16 bases sitting between them. This CDR3 contains 15 residues. As DNA, the CDR3 is TGTGCCTGGAGTGTAAATCGCAGGGAGGGGGAAAAACTGTTTTTT. Translation: CAWSVNRREGEKLFF.

The gene calls are TRBV6-1 and TRBJ1-2, with 7 bases identical to TRBD1. The CDR3 has 16 residues. The V gene's germline CDR1 is MNHNS and CDR2 SASEGT. J was trimmed by 4 bases and V by 2 bases; bases with no gene match: 10. Written as DNA, the CDR3 is TGTGCCAGCAGTGAAAGGAAGGGGGCCCTAAGCTATGGCTACACCTTC. Translation: CASSERKGALSYGYTF.

The chain is built from TRBV25-1 and TRBJ2-3, with 8 positions matching TRBD2. Germline V gene lookup returns CDR1 MGHDK and CDR2 SYGVNS. This CDR3 region has 14 residues. The V gene end was trimmed by 2 bases and the J gene end by 6 bases; junction bases not matched to a gene: 4. CDR3 loop: CASSESGSWDTQYF. In DNA form, the CDR3 reads TGTGCCAGCAGTGAAAGCGGGAGTTGGGATACGCAGTATTTT.

The chain combines TRBV19 with TRBJ1-5; 10 positions match TRBD1. This CDR3 region has 15 residues. The ends lost 5 bases at V and 6 bases at J; junction bases unmatched: 7. Germline CDR1 reads LNHDA; CDR2 reads SQIVND (reference sequence). CDR3 DNA: TGTGCCAGTAGTTCCGGGACAGGGGCGTCTCAGCCCCAGCATTTT. Protein: CASSSGTGASQPQHF.

This chain joins TRBV7-9 and TRBJ1-5; D might be TRBD1 (5 bases). Trimming shortened V by 10 bases and J by 3 bases, and 10 bases separated the two germline ends. The germline V gene encodes CDR1 SEHNR and CDR2 FQNEAQ (reference sequence). This CDR3 contains 12 residues. CDR3 coding DNA: TGTGCCACCGGACAAGACAATCAGCCCCAGCATTTT. It specifies CATGQDNQPQHF.

This sequence joins TRBV29-1 and TRBJ2-7; tentatively, D is TRBD2 (6 bases). The CDR3 is 14 amino acids. V was clipped by 4 bases and J by 2 bases, with 15 bases between them. Germline-derived CDR1 and CDR2 are SQVTM and ANQGSEA. CDR3 bases: TGCAGCGTTGCCGAGCGGGCGTCTGCCTACGAGCAGTACTTC. Its translation: CSVAERASAYEQYF.

CDR3 nucleotides: TGTGCCAGTAGTACACAGGGACGAGTCTATGGCTACACCTTC. Protein product: CASSTQGRVYGYTF. The gene calls are TRBV19 and TRBJ1-2; D may be TRBD1 (6 bases). Trimming left V 4 bases short and J 4 bases short, with 13 bases between. CDR1 is LNHDA and CDR2 is SQIVND in the germline V gene (reference sequence). The CDR3 totals 14 residues.

This rearrangement joins TRBV4-1 to TRBJ2-3, with 12 bases aligning to TRBD1. From germline, CDR1 is MGHRA and CDR2 YSYEKL. This CDR3 is built from 16 residues. V dropped 0 bases and J dropped 6; count of bases not matched to a gene: 4. The CDR3 DNA reads TGCGCCAGCAGCCAAGATACGGGACAGGGGGCCGATACGCAGTATTTT. Translating gives CASSQDTGQGADTQYF.

This clone was seen once. CDR3 region: CASSQEGGGSYNEQFF. CDR3 sequence (DNA): TGTGCCAGCAGCCAAGAGGGAGGGGGCTCCTACAATGAGCAGTTCTTC. The chain uses TRBV4-2 and TRBJ2-1, with D maybe TRBD2 (7 bases). The germline V and J ends were trimmed by 0 bases and 0 bases, with 9 bases remaining between them. The CDR3 loop spans 16 amino acids. The germline CDR1 and CDR2 sequences are LGHNA and YNFKEQ.

The CDR3 reads CASSLEQGDYGYTF. In DNA form, the CDR3 reads TGCGCCAGCAGCTTGGAGCAGGGGGACTATGGCTACACCTTC. This chain joins TRBV5-1 and TRBJ1-2; 7 bases fit TRBD1. The CDR3 contains 14 residues. CDR1 is SGHRS and CDR2 is YFSETQ in the germline V gene. V was pared by 0 bases and J by 3 bases, with 2 bases of the junction left unmatched. Using reference TRBV5-1 and TRBJ1-2 for the parts outside the CDR3, the full variable domain is KAGVTQTPRYLIKTRGQQVTLSCSPISGHRSVSWYQQTPGQGLQFLFEYFSETQRNKGNFPGRFSGRQFSNSRSEMNVSTLELGDSALYLCASSLEQGDYGYTFGSGTRLTVV.

The rearrangement joins TRBV10-3 to TRBJ2-7; unclear D gene. The V end lost 0 bases, the J end lost 5 bases, and 5 bases lay between the germline ends. The CDR3 loop spans 12 amino acids. Germline V gives CDR1 ENHRY, CDR2 SYGVKD. CDR3 amino acids: CAISESQNEQYF. The CDR3 DNA sequence: TGTGCCATCAGTGAGTCGCAGAACGAGCAGTACTTC.